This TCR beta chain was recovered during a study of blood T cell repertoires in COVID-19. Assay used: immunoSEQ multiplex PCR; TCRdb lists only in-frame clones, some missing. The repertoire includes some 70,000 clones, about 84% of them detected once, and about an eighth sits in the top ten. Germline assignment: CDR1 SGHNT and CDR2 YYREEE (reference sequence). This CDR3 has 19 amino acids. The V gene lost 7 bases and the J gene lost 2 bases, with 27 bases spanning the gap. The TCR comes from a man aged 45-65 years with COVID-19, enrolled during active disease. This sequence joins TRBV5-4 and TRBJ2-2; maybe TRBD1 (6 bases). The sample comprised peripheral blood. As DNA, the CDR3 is TGTGCCAGCTGCACAACGGGGTTCAAAGGACAGCTTAACACCGGGGAGCTGTTTTTT. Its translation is CASCTTGFKGQLNTGELFF.